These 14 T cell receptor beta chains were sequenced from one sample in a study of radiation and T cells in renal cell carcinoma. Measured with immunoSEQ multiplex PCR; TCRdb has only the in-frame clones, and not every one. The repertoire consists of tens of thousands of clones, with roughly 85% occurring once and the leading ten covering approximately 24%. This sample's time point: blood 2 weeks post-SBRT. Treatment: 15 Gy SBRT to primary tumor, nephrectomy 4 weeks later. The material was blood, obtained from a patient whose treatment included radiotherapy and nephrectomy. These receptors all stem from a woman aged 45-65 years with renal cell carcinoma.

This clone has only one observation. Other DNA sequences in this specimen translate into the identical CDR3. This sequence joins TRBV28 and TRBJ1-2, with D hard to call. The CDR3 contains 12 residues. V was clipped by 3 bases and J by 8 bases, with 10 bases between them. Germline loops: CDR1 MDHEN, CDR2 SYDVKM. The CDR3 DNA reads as TGTGCCAGCAGTTTGACGGAAGGGGGCTACACCTTC. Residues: CASSLTEGGYTF.

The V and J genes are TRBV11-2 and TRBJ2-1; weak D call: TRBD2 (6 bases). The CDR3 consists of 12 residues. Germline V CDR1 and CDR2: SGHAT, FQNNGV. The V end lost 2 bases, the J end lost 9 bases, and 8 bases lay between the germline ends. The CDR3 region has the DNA TGTGCCAGCAGCTTAATCGGGGGTGAGCAGTTCTTC. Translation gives CASSLIGGEQFF.

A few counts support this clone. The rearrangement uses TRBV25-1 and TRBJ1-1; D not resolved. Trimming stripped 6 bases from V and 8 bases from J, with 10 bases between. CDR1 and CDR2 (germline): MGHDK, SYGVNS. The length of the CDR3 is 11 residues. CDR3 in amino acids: CASRTVSEAFF. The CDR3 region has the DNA TGTGCCAGCAGGACCGTTTCGGAAGCTTTCTTT.

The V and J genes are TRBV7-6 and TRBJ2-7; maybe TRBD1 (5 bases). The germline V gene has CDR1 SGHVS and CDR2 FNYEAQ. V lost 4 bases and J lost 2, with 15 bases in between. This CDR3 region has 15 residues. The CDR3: CASSSAPGKTYEQYF. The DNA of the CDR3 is TGTGCCAGCAGCTCCGCCCCAGGGAAGACCTACGAGCAGTACTTC.

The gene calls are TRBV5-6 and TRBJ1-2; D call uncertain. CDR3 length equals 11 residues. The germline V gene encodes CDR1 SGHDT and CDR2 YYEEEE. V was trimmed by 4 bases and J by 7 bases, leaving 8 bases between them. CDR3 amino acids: CASSHSGGYTF. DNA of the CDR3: TGTGCCAGCAGCCACTCGGGTGGCTACACCTTC.

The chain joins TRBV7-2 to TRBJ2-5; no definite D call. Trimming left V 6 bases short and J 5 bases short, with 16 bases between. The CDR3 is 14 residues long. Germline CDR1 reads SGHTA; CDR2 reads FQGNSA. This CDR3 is CASRPSPTPETQYF. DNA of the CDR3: TGTGCCAGCAGGCCTAGTCCAACTCCGGAGACCCAGTACTTC.

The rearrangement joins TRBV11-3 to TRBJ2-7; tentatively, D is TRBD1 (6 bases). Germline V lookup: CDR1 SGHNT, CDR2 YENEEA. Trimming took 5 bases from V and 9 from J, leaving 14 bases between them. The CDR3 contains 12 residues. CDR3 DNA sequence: TGTGCCAGCAGCGGTACAGGGTTCGGGCAGTACTTC. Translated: CASSGTGFGQYF.

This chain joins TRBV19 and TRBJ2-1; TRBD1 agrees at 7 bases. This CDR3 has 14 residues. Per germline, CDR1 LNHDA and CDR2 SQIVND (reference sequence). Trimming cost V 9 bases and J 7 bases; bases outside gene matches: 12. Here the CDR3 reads CASSRNRGINEQFF. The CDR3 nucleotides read TGTGCCAGCTCTCGGAACAGGGGAATAAATGAGCAGTTCTTC.

The CDR3 sequence is CASSLGGGLTPLHF. The CDR3 DNA is TGTGCCTCCTCCCTTGGGGGGGGTCTGACACCCCTCCACTTT. V and J are TRBV30 and TRBJ1-6, with a possible D match to TRBD1 (5 bases). The V gene lost 7 bases and the J gene lost 11 bases, with 21 bases spanning the gap. The V gene's germline CDR1 is GTSNPN and CDR2 SVGIG (reference sequence). The CDR3 consists of 14 residues.

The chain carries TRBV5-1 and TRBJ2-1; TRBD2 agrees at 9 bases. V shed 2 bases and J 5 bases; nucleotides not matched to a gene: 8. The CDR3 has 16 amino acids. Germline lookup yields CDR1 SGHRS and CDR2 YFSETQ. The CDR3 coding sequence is TGCGCCAGCAGCTTAGCAGCGACTAGCGGAAACAATGAGCAGTTCTTC. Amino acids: CASSLAATSGNNEQFF.

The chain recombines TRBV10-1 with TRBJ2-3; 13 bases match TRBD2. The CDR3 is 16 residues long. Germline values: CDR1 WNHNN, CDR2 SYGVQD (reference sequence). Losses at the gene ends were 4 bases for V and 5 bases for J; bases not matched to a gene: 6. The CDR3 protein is CASSVGLAGAGDTQYF. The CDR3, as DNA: TGCGCCAGCAGTGTCGGACTAGCGGGGGCAGGAGATACGCAGTATTTT.

CDR3 nucleotide sequence: TGTGCCAGCAGCGGGGGAACCCTTGGGGAACTGTTTTTT. Its translation: CASSGGTLGELFF. The V call is TRBV9, the J call TRBJ1-4; D is undetermined. Germline values: CDR1 SGDLS, CDR2 YYNGEE. The CDR3 extends over 13 amino acids. V lost 3 bases and J lost 12, with 15 bases in between.

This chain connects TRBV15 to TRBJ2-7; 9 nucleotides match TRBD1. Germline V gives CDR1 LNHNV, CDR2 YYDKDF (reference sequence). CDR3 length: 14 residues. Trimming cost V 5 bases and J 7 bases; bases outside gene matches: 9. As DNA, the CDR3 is TGTGCCACCAGCCCCGGGACAGGGCTAAGGGAGCAGTACTTC. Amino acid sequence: CATSPGTGLREQYF.

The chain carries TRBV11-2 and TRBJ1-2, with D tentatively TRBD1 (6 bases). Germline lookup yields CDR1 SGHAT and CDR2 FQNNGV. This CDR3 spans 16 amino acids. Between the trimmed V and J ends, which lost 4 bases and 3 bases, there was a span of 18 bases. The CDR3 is CASSSATGLVDYGYTF. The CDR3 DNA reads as TGTGCCAGCAGCTCCGCAACAGGGCTGGTTGACTATGGCTACACCTTC.